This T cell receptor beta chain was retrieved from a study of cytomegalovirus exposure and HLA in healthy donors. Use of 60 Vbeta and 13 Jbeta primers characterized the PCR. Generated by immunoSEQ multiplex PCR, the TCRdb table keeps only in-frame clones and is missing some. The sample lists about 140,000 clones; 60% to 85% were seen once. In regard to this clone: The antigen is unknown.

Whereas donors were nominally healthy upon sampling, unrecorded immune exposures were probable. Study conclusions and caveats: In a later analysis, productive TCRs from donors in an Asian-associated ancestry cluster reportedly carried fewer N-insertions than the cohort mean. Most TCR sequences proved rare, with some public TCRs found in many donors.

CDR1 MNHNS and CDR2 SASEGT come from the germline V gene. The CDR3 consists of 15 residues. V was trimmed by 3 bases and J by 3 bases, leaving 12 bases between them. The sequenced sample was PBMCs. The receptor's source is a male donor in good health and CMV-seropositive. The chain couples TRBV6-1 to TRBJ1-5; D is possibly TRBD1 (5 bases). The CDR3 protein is CASSDNQGYNQPQHF. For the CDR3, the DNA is TGTGCCAGCAGTGATAATCAGGGTTACAATCAGCCCCAGCATTTT.